The entry that follows covers one T cell receptor (beta chain) sequence. Which antigen it targets is not known. One base away there is no much larger clone; base qualities are not given. Receptor amplification or capture employed the immunoSEQ multiplex PCR assay. TCRdb re-hosts the immuneACCESS table, in-frame sequences only. Its copies lack some clones; in the studies checked, an unresolved V gene accounts for under half of them, and the cause for the rest is not known. The sample records about 40,000 clones, about nine tenths of which are singletons. The ten biggest clones cover less than 1.5% of the sample. The data were obtained in a study of T cells in narcolepsy listed by TCRdb under 2018. The study in broad terms: Patients with narcolepsy type 1 or type 2 (NT1, NT2) and healthy control donors were enrolled in the study. The study sought autoreactive T cells targeting hypocretin neuron self-antigens (hypocretin, TRIB2) in narcolepsy patients, using TCR Vbeta sequencing to track clonotypes in blood and CSF. Study-wide findings and limitations: No sequences matching autoreactive T cell clones were present in some of the blood memory CD4+ repertoires from patients and controls. According to the report, autoreactive clonotypes were detected serially in the blood of the same patients and of different patients, but not in healthy controls. Patients and controls had comparable numbers of sequenced blood memory CD4+ clonotypes, averaging about 37,000 and 33,000, respectively. Plots that compared CSF and blood CD4+ T cell clonotypes from the same patient highlighted HCRT-specific and TRIB2-specific autoreactive clonotypes.

For TCR Vbeta sequencing, memory CD4+ T cells were sorted ex vivo from the peripheral blood of narcolepsy patients and healthy controls. The sequence was collected from a human donor with narcolepsy. What was sequenced was CD45RA- memory CD4+ T cells from PBMCs. Interpreted using the paper, the cell subset or site label stands for: memory T cells sorted ex vivo from peripheral blood.

The CDR3 reads as follows: CASSSPIRNTEAFF. The sequenced DNA: TGTGCCAGCAGTAGCCCCATACGGAACACTGAAGCTTTCTTT. The sequence joins TRBV27 to TRBJ1-1; the D gene assignment is ambiguous. CDR1 and CDR2 (MNHEY, SMNVEV) derive from the germline V gene (reference sequence). Trimming costs V 5 bases and J 1 base, and their ends lie 11 bases apart. There are 14 amino acids in the CDR3, from cysteine to phenylalanine inclusive. Only the CDR3 DNA is retained, 42 bases long and in frame from the first base.